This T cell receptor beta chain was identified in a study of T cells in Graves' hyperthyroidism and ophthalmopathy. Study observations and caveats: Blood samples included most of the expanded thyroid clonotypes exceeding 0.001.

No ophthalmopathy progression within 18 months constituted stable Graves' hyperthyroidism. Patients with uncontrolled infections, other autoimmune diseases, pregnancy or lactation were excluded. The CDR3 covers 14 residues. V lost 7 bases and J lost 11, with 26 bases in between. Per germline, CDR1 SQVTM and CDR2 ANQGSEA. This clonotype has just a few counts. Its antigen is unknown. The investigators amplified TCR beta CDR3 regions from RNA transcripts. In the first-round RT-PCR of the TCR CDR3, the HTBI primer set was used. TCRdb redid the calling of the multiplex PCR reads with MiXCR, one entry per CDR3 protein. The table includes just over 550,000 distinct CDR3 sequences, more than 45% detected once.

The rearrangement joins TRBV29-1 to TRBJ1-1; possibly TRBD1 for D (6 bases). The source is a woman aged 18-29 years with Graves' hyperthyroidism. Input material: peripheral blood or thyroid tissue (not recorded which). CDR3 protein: CSAIPVRGAVRAFF. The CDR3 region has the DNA TGCAGCGCTATACCGGTACGGGGGGCGGTAAGGGCTTTCTTT.